The 32 T cell receptor beta chains below were found in one sample sequenced in a study of OX40 agonist ivuxolimab in advanced cancers. Libraries were prepared by immunoSEQ multiplex PCR; TCRdb keeps only in-frame clonotypes and omits some of them. The sample carries about 68,000 clones, roughly nine tenths recorded once. The starting material was CD4+ or CD8+ T cells sorted from blood, obtained in a trial of the OX40 agonist ivuxolimab. These receptors all come from an adult with an advanced solid tumor such as melanoma, head and neck, liver or kidney cancer.

This chain connects TRBV7-9 to TRBJ1-1; D is unresolved. V lost 5 bases to trimming and J lost 3 bases, with 19 bases between them. This CDR3 is 16 amino acids long. Germline V gives CDR1 SEHNR, CDR2 FQNEAQ (reference sequence). The CDR3 loop is CASSPSVRARDTEAFF. The CDR3 DNA reads TGTGCCAGCAGCCCGTCGGTTAGGGCGAGGGACACTGAAGCTTTCTTT.

The J gene is TRBJ2-5, the V gene TRBV6-6, with 9 positions matching TRBD1. CDR1 is MNHNY, CDR2 SVGAGI, per germline (reference sequence). The CDR3 covers 14 residues. The junction had 8 bases not matched to a gene; V was cut back by 5 bases and J by 7 bases. DNA for the CDR3: TGTGCCAGCAGTATTAGGGACAGGGTCGCGACCCAGTACTTC. The encoded protein is CASSIRDRVATQYF.

The rearrangement links TRBV4-1 to TRBJ2-7; TRBD2 is a possible D gene (6 bases). CDR1 and CDR2 (germline): MGHRA, YSYEKL. CDR3 size: 14 residues. V lost 3 bases to trimming and J lost 7 bases, with 16 bases between them. The CDR3 loop reads CASSHLGGSGEQYF. CDR3 DNA sequence: TGCGCCAGCAGCCACCTGGGTGGTAGCGGAGAGCAGTACTTC.

J is TRBJ1-1 and V is TRBV11-2; D possibly corresponds to TRBD1 (5 bases). The length of the CDR3 is 15 residues. With 5 bases removed from V and 2 bases from J, the gap between germline ends came to 15 bases. Germline loops: CDR1 SGHAT, CDR2 FQNNGV. DNA for the CDR3: TGTGCCAGCAGCCCCCTGGGGGTAGCCAACACTGAAGCTTTCTTT. It is translated as CASSPLGVANTEAFF.

The chain combines TRBV27 with TRBJ1-6; D gene ambiguous. The CDR3 has 14 amino acids. The V gene's germline CDR1 is MNHEY and CDR2 SMNVEV (reference sequence). V gave up 2 bases and J gave up 0 bases, with 2 bases separating them. Here the CDR3 DNA reads TGTGCCAGCAGTTTAAGCTCCTATAATTCACCCCTCCACTTT. This codes for CASSLSSYNSPLHF.

V usage is TRBV6-4 and J usage is TRBJ2-1; 7 bases line up with TRBD1. The CDR3 runs 15 residues. The junction had 5 bases not matched to a gene; V was cut back by 2 bases and J by 4 bases. Per germline, CDR1 MRHNA and CDR2 SNTAGT. The chain's CDR3 is CASSDNRGIYNEQFF. CDR3 in DNA: TGTGCCAGCAGTGACAACAGGGGAATTTACAATGAGCAGTTCTTC.

This chain joins TRBV25-1 and TRBJ1-6; no definite D call. Germline V CDR1 and CDR2: MGHDK, SYGVNS. The CDR3 length is 14 residues. The V and J ends lost 3 bases and 7 bases respectively, with 10 bases between them. The chain's CDR3 is CASSDLVQNSPLHF. The CDR3 DNA sequence: TGTGCCAGCAGTGATTTGGTTCAGAATTCACCCCTCCACTTT.

This clone was detected once. The chain recombines TRBV19 with TRBJ1-1; D call uncertain. Germline V gives CDR1 LNHDA, CDR2 SQIVND (reference sequence). CDR3 length: 15 amino acids. V shed 8 bases and J shed 2 bases, with 18 bases lying between them. The CDR3 DNA follows: TGTGCCAGTGCCGTTTTGGGGTGGGGAAACACTGAAGCTTTCTTT. It codes for CASAVLGWGNTEAFF.

V and J are TRBV4-2 and TRBJ2-1; the match to TRBD2 covers 8 bases. This CDR3 comprises 15 residues. J gave up 9 bases and V 4 bases, and 11 bases lay outside the gene matches. Germline CDR1 and CDR2: LGHNA and YNFKEQ. The CDR3 is CASSLPGTSNGEQFF. As DNA, the CDR3 is TGTGCCAGCAGCCTTCCCGGGACTAGTAATGGTGAGCAGTTCTTC.

V and J are TRBV9 and TRBJ1-6, with no clear D. CDR3 size: 14 residues. The germline V gene encodes CDR1 SGDLS and CDR2 YYNGEE. The V end was cut by 4 bases, the J end by 10 bases, with 15 bases between. The CDR3 sequence: CASSPAGARSPLHF. The CDR3 DNA reads TGTGCCAGCAGCCCAGCGGGCGCGAGATCACCCCTCCACTTT.

This chain uses TRBV6-1 with TRBJ2-2, with D unresolved. The germline V gene encodes CDR1 MNHNS and CDR2 SASEGT. V shed 6 bases and J shed 0 bases, with 5 bases lying between them. CDR3 length: 13 amino acids. The CDR3 loop is CASRGPNTGELFF. As DNA, the CDR3 is TGTGCCAGCAGGGGCCCGAACACCGGGGAGCTGTTTTTT.

The genes are TRBV28 and TRBJ2-3; TRBD2 aligns across 8 bases. In germline, CDR1 is MDHEN, CDR2 SYDVKM. This CDR3 contains 15 residues. V lost 3 bases to trimming and J lost 6 bases; unmatched junction nucleotides: 8. This CDR3 is CASSLASGPGDTQYF. CDR3 in DNA: TGTGCCAGCAGTTTGGCTAGCGGGCCCGGGGATACGCAGTATTTT.

This clone was seen a few times. The chain has TRBV6-5 and TRBJ2-7, with 9 bases aligning to TRBD1. Trimming cost V 0 bases and J 6 bases; bases outside gene matches: 6. This CDR3 is built from 15 residues. Germline CDR1 reads MNHEY; CDR2 reads SVGAGI. The CDR3 loop is CASSYSGTGLFEQYF. CDR3 in DNA: TGTGCCAGCAGTTACTCAGGGACAGGGTTATTCGAGCAGTACTTC.

This clone has a single count. For the CDR3, the DNA is TGTGCCAGCTCTTCCGGGAATGAGCAGTACTTC. The encoded protein is CASSSGNEQYF. V gene TRBV18 combines with J gene TRBJ2-7; perhaps TRBD2 as D (5 bases). CDR1 KGHSH and CDR2 LQKENI come from the germline V gene. The CDR3 has 11 residues. Trimming left V 6 bases short and J 7 bases short, with 10 bases between.

V and J are TRBV7-9 and TRBJ2-2; 14 positions agree with TRBD2. Trimming cost V 5 bases and J 4 bases; bases outside gene matches: 6. The CDR3 runs to 17 residues. Germline V gene sequence: CDR1 SEHNR, CDR2 FQNEAQ (reference sequence). For the CDR3, the DNA is TGTGCCAGCAGCCCGATCGGGACTAGCGGGGGCACCGGGGAGCTGTTTTTT. This translates into CASSPIGTSGGTGELFF.

J is TRBJ2-3 and V is TRBV5-1; tentative D call: TRBD2 (6 bases). Germline CDR1 and CDR2: SGHRS and YFSETQ. This CDR3 comprises 15 residues. Trimming shortened V by 4 bases and J by 0 bases, and 12 bases separated the two germline ends. As DNA, the CDR3 is TGCGCCAGCAGCGTGGCGGGACGGAGCACAGATACGCAGTATTTT. This translates into CASSVAGRSTDTQYF. Supplemented by reference TRBV5-1 and TRBJ2-3, the full variable domain reads KAGVTQTPRYLIKTRGQQVTLSCSPISGHRSVSWYQQTPGQGLQFLFEYFSETQRNKGNFPGRFSGRQFSNSRSEMNVSTLELGDSALYLCASSVAGRSTDTQYFGPGTRLTVL.

The CDR3 here is CATSITVVNREKLFF. CDR3 DNA: TGTGCCACCAGCATAACGGTGGTCAACCGGGAAAAACTGTTTTTT. The V call is TRBV15, the J call TRBJ1-4; D call uncertain. The germline CDR1 and CDR2 sequences are LNHNV and YYDKDF (reference sequence). Trimming shortened V by 4 bases and J by 8 bases, and 17 bases separated the two germline ends. The CDR3 is 15 residues long.

The V and J genes are TRBV25-1 and TRBJ2-1, with D perhaps matching TRBD1 (5 bases). The CDR3 is 11 residues long. Germline CDR1 and CDR2: MGHDK and SYGVNS. Trimming took 5 bases from V and 10 from J, leaving 9 bases between them. The CDR3 coding sequence is TGTGCCAGCAGTCCAGGGCGCGAGCAGTTCTTC. Translation: CASSPGREQFF.

The V and J genes are TRBV18 and TRBJ1-4; possible D gene TRBD1, 6 bases. Trimming shortened V by 2 bases and J by 0 bases, and 22 bases separated the two germline ends. The CDR3 has 20 residues. Germline lookup yields CDR1 KGHSH and CDR2 LQKENI. CDR3 DNA sequence: TGTGCCAGCTCACCAAGGCCGGCAGGGGACGGCATTGCAACTAATGAAAAACTGTTTTTT. Protein sequence: CASSPRPAGDGIATNEKLFF.

V gene TRBV29-1 combines with J gene TRBJ2-3; 11 nucleotides align to TRBD2. With V trimmed by 7 bases and J by 6 bases, 9 bases remained unmatched. The CDR3 consists of 14 residues. CDR1 SQVTM and CDR2 ANQGSEA come from the germline V gene. The CDR3 region has the DNA TGCAGCGCAACTAGCGGGAGTGTACGGGATACGCAGTATTTT. Translation: CSATSGSVRDTQYF.

V gene TRBV28 combines with J gene TRBJ2-1; TRBD2 aligns across 15 bases. The J segment lost 2 bases and the V segment lost 6 bases, leaving 17 bases of the junction unmatched. The CDR3 runs to 21 residues. In germline, CDR1 is MDHEN, CDR2 SYDVKM. In DNA form, the CDR3 reads TGTGCCAGCAGCCTCGCCGCTTGGACTAGCGGGAGGGCCCGGGCCTACAATGAGCAGTTCTTC. Encoded protein: CASSLAAWTSGRARAYNEQFF.

V gene TRBV5-1 combines with J gene TRBJ2-7, with D unresolved. This CDR3 comprises 19 residues. The germline gives CDR1 SGHRS, CDR2 YFSETQ. Trimming pared 1 base from V and 0 bases from J, leaving 23 bases between. The CDR3 here is CASSLTSSQDTPRSYEQYF. The CDR3 DNA reads as TGCGCCAGCAGCTTGACCTCCAGCCAAGACACTCCCCGCTCCTACGAGCAGTACTTC.

This chain links TRBV2 with TRBJ1-2, with D uncertain. Germline values: CDR1 SNHLY, CDR2 FYNNEI. The CDR3 loop spans 13 amino acids. V was cut by 5 bases and J by 1 base, with 8 bases left in between. CDR3 loop: CASSRGLNYGYTF. For the CDR3, the DNA is TGTGCCAGCAGTCGCGGACTTAACTATGGCTACACCTTC.

The genes are TRBV28 and TRBJ1-5; D is unclear. The germline V gene has CDR1 MDHEN and CDR2 SYDVKM. This CDR3 spans 14 amino acids. V lost 3 bases to trimming and J lost 3 bases, with 9 bases between them. CDR3 nucleotides: TGTGCCAGCAGTTTGACCACAGCCAATCAGCCCCAGCATTTT. It translates to CASSLTTANQPQHF.

The chain links TRBV10-3 to TRBJ2-1; 7 bases are a match to TRBD2. Per the germline V gene, CDR1 is ENHRY and CDR2 is SYGVKD. The CDR3 covers 17 residues. Trimming cost V 0 bases and J 3 bases; bases outside gene matches: 8. CDR3: CAISESPDGTNYNEQFF. The CDR3 nucleotides read TGTGCCATCAGTGAGTCTCCGGACGGGACTAACTACAATGAGCAGTTCTTC.

J is TRBJ1-1 and V is TRBV28, with D possibly being TRBD1 (5 bases). V lost 5 bases and J 3 bases, leaving 16 bases between the germline ends. Germline loops: CDR1 MDHEN, CDR2 SYDVKM. The CDR3 is 15 amino acids. The CDR3 reads CASSPGLRRDTEAFF. The CDR3 nucleotides are TGTGCCAGCAGTCCGGGACTCCGGAGGGACACTGAAGCTTTCTTT. The full variable domain, rest sourced from reference TRBV28 and TRBJ1-1, is DVKVTQSSRYLVKRTGEKVFLECVQDMDHENMFWYRQDPGLGLRLIYFSYDVKMKEKGDIPEGYSVSREKKERFSLILESASTNQTSMYLCASSPGLRRDTEAFFGQGTRLTVV.

This clone is labeled medium-sized. V gene TRBV7-9 combines with J gene TRBJ2-7, with 15 bases aligning to TRBD2. Germline-derived CDR1 and CDR2 are SEHNR and FQNEAQ (reference sequence). Trimming removed 5 bases from V and 3 bases from J; junction bases left unmatched: 5. CDR3 length: 16 residues. The CDR3 nucleotides read TGTGCCAGCAGCCCCCGGACTAGCGGGAGGGTCTACGAGCAGTACTTC. Its protein product is CASSPRTSGRVYEQYF. Variable domain in full (rest from reference TRBV7-9 and TRBJ2-7): DTGVSQNPRHKITKRGQNVTFRCDPISEHNRLYWYRQTLGQGPEFLTYFQNEAQLEKSRLLSDRFSAERPKGSFSTLEIQRTEQGDSAMYLCASSPRTSGRVYEQYFGPGTRLTVT.

About this clone itself: Other DNA sequences in the same sample also yield this CDR3. The chain carries TRBV28 and TRBJ1-2, with 8 bases matching TRBD1. V lost 5 bases to trimming and J lost 7 bases; unmatched junction nucleotides: 9. In germline, CDR1 is MDHEN, CDR2 SYDVKM. The CDR3 has 14 amino acids. CDR3: CASSPPARGLGYTF. Here the CDR3 DNA reads TGTGCCAGCAGTCCGCCTGCCAGGGGGCTTGGCTACACCTTC.

The rearrangement links TRBV9 to TRBJ1-2; 7 nucleotides line up with TRBD1. Germline assignment: CDR1 SGDLS and CDR2 YYNGEE. The CDR3 has 15 residues. V was clipped by 0 bases and J by 3 bases; unmatched bases: 5. The chain's CDR3 is CASSVANRGDYGYTF. The DNA for the CDR3 is TGTGCCAGCAGCGTAGCTAACAGGGGCGACTATGGCTACACCTTC.

This chain links TRBV14 with TRBJ2-3; 8 bases map to TRBD2. This CDR3 is built from 20 residues. Germline V gene sequence: CDR1 SGHDN, CDR2 FVKESK. V shed 6 bases, J shed 0 bases, and the junction held 20 bases outside the gene matches. CDR3: CASSIEAKRESWTSTDTQYF. In nucleotides, the CDR3 is TGTGCCAGCAGTATCGAGGCCAAGCGGGAGTCGTGGACTAGCACAGATACGCAGTATTTT.

This clone has more than one count but fewer than ten. The chain is built from TRBV28 and TRBJ2-1; the D gene could be TRBD1 or TRBD2 (5 bases each). Trimming took 4 bases from V and 5 from J, leaving 12 bases between them. This CDR3 comprises 14 residues. Germline-derived CDR1 and CDR2 are MDHEN and SYDVKM. The CDR3 spells CASSSPGRDNEQFF. The CDR3 DNA follows: TGTGCCAGCAGTTCCCCGGGGCGGGACAATGAGCAGTTCTTC.

V gene TRBV9 combines with J gene TRBJ2-7; 7 bases line up with TRBD1. V was pared by 0 bases and J by 2 bases, with 8 bases of the junction left unmatched. CDR3 length: 16 amino acids. CDR1 is SGDLS and CDR2 is YYNGEE in the germline V gene. In nucleotides, the CDR3 is TGTGCCAGCAGCGTAGGTGAGGGGGCAGGAACCTACGAGCAGTACTTC. It is translated as CASSVGEGAGTYEQYF.